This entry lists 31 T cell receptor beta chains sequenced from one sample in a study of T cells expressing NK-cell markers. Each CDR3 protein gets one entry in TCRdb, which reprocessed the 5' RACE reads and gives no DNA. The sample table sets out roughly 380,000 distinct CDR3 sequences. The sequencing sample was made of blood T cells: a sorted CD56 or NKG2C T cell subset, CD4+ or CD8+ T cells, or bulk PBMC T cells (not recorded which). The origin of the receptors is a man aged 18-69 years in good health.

The CDR3 sequence is CASSFGAGENEQFF. The chain is built from TRBV5-1 and TRBJ2-1. CDR1 and CDR2 from the germline V gene are SGHRS and YFSETQ. CDR3 length equals 14 residues.

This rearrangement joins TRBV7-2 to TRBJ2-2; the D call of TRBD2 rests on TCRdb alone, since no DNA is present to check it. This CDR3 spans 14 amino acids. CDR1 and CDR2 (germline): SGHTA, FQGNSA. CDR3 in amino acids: CASSLTRSGGELFF.

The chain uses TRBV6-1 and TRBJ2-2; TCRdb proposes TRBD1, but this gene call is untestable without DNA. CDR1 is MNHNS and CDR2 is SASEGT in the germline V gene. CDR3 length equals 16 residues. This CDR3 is CASRAPGAPNTGELFF.

The CDR3 spells CASSSAGGLPEQYF. V usage is TRBV7-2 and J usage is TRBJ2-7; the D call from TCRdb, TRBD1, cannot be confirmed without DNA. CDR3 length equals 14 residues. The germline V gene encodes CDR1 SGHTA and CDR2 FQGNSA.

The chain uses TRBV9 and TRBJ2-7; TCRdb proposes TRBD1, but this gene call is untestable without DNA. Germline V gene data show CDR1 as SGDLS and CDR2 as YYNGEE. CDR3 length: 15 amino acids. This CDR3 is CASSVYPDSSYEQYF.

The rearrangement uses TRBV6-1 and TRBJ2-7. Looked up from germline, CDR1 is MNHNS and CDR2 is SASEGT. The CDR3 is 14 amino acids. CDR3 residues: CASSRVPETYEQYF.

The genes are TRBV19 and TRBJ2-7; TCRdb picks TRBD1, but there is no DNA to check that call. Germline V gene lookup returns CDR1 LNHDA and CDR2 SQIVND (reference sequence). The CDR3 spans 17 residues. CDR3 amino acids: CATAPGQIQGYSYEQYF. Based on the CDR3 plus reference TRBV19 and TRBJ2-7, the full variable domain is DGGITQSPKYLFRKEGQNVTLSCEQNLNHDAMYWYRQDPGQGLRLIYYSQIVNDFQKGDIAEGYSVSREKKESFPLTVTSAQKNPTAFYLCATAPGQIQGYSYEQYFGPGTRLTVT.

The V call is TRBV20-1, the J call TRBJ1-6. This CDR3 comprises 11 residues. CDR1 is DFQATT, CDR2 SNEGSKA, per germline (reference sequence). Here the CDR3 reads CSAQGPGPLHF.

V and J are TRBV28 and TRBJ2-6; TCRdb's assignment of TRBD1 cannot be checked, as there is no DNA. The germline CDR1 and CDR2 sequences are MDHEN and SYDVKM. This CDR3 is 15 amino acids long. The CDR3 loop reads CASSTRTGGANVLTF.

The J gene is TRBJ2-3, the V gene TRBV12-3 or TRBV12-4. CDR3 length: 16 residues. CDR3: CASSPRRTSSTDTQYF.

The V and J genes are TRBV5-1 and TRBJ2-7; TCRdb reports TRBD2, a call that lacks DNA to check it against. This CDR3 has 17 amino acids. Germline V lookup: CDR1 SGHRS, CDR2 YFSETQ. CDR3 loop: CASSLGAGRISSYEQYF.

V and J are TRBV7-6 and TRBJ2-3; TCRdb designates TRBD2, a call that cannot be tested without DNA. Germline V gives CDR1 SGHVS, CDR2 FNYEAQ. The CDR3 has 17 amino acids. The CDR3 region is CASSSLAGGRGTDTQYF.

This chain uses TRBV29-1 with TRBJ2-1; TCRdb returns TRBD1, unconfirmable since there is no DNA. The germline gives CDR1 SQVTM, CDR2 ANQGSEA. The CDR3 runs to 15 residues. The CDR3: CSVPLLQGNNNEQFF.

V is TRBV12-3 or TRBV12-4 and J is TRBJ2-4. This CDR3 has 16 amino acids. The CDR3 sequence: CASSFYKGLAKNIQYF.

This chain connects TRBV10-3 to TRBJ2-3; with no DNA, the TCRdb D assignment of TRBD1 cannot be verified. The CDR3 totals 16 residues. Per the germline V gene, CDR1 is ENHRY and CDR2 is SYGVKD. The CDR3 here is CAISESPPGTTDTQYF.

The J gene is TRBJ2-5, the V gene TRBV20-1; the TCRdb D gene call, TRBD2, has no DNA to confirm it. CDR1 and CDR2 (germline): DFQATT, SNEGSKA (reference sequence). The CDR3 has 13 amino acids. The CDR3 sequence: CSAGSPQHGTQYF.

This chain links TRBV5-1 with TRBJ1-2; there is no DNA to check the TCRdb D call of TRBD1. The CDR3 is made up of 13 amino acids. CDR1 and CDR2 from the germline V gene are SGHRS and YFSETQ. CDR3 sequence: CASAPGAGYGYTF.

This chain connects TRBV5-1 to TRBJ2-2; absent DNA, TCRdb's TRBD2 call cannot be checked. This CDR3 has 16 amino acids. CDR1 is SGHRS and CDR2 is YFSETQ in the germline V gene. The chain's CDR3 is CASSPIAGGPDGELFF.

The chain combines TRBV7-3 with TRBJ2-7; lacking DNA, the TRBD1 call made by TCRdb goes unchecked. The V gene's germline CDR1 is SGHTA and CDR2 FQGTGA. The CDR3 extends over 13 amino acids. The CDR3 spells CASSEDGGGEQYF.

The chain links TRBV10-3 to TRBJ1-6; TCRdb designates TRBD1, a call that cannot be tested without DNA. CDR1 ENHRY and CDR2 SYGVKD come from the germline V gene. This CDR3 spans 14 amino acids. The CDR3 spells CAISATGGISPLHF.

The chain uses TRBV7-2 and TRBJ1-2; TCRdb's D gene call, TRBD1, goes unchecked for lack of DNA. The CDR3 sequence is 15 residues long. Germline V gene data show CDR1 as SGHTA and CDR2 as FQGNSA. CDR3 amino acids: CASSTQGSGNYGYTF.

The CDR3 here is CAISESGGAGYGYTF. V gene TRBV10-3 combines with J gene TRBJ1-2; TCRdb picks TRBD1, but there is no DNA to check that call. The CDR3 covers 15 residues. Germline lookup yields CDR1 ENHRY and CDR2 SYGVKD.

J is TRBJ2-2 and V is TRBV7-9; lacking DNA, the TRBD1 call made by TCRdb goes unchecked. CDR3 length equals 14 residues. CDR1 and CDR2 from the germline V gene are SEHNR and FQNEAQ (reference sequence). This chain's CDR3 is CASAPGTATGELFF.

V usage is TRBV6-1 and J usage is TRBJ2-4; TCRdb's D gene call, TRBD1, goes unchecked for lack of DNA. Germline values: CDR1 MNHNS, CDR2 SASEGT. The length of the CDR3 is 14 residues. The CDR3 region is CASSEASGSNIQYF.

The CDR3 here is CASSLAGLAQETQYF. The rearrangement links TRBV3-1 to TRBJ2-5; TCRdb indicates TRBD2, and absent DNA this call remains unverified. The CDR3 sequence is 15 residues long. Germline-derived CDR1 and CDR2 are LGHDT and YNNKEL (reference sequence).

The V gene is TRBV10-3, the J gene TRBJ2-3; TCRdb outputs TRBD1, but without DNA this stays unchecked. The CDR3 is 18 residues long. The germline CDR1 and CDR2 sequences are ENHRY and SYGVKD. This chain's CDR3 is CAIKAVRPGQQSTDTQYF.

The CDR3 loop is CASSLAGTETNYGYTF. The chain links TRBV5-6 to TRBJ1-2; as DNA is missing, the TRBD1 call by TCRdb cannot be tested. The germline V gene has CDR1 SGHDT and CDR2 YYEEEE. CDR3 size: 16 residues.

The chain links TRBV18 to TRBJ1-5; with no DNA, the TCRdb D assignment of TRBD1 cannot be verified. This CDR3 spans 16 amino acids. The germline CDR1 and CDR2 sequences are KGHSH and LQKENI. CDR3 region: CASSPPLRAGNQPQHF.

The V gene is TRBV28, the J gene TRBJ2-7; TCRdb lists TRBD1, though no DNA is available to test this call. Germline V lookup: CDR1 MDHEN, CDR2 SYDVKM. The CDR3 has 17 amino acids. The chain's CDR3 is CASSLYTGTASASEQYF. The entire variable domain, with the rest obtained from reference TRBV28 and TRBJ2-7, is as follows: DVKVTQSSRYLVKRTGEKVFLECVQDMDHENMFWYRQDPGLGLRLIYFSYDVKMKEKGDIPEGYSVSREKKERFSLILESASTNQTSMYLCASSLYTGTASASEQYFGPGTRLTVT.

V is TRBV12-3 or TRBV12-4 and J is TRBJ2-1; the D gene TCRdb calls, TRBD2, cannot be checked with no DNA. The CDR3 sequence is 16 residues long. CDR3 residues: CASSLDRGGAVSEQFF.

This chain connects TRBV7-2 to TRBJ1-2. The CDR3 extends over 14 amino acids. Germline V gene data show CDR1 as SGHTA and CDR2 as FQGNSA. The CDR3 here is CASSLDRANYGYTF.